The clone carrying this T cell receptor beta chain came up a few times. TCRdb's copy holds only in-frame clones and misses some; the assay was immunoSEQ multiplex PCR. The table records approximately 52,000 clones, 85% to 90% of them present only once. Trimming stripped 0 bases from V and 0 bases from J, with 14 bases between. This CDR3 has 17 residues. In germline, CDR1 is SEHNR, CDR2 FQNEAQ (reference sequence). As for time point: pre-reinfection, 55 to 20 weeks before reinfection detection. Sorted cells were sequenced directly ex vivo without any in vitro expansion. The data are from a study of memory CD8 T cells in hepatitis C reinfection.

Sequenced material: naive CD8+ T cells sorted from blood. The rearrangement links TRBV7-9 to TRBJ1-1; possible D gene TRBD1, 6 bases. The TCR comes from a man aged 18 to 35 with hepatitis C virus infection. The CDR3 bases are TGTGCCAGCAGCTTAGCGGGGGCAGGGGTCTTGAACACTGAAGCTTTCTTT. This gives the protein CASSLAGAGVLNTEAFF.